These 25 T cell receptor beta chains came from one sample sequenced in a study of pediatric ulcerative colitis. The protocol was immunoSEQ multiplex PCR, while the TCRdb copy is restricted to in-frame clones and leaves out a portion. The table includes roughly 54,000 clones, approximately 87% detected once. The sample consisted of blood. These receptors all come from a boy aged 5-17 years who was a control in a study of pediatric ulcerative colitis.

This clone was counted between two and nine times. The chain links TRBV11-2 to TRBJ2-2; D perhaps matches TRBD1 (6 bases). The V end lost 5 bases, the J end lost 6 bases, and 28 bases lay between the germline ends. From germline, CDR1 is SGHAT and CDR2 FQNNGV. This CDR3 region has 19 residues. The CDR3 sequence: CASSDRAQGHLIKPGELFF. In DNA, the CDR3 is TGTGCCAGCAGCGACCGAGCCCAGGGGCACCTTATTAAGCCCGGGGAGCTGTTTTTT.

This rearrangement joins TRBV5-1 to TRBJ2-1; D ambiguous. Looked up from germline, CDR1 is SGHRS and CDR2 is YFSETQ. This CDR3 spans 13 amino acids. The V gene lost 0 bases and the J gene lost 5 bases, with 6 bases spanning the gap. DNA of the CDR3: TGCGCCAGCAGCTTGGACAGCAACAATGAGCAGTTCTTC. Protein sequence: CASSLDSNNEQFF.

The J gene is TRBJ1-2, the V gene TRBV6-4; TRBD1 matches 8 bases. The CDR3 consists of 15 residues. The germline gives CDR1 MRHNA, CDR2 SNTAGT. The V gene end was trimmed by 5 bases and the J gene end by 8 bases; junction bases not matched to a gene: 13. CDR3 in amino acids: CASSPTIGQGGGYTF. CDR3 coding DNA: TGTGCCAGCAGTCCAACTATAGGACAGGGTGGAGGCTACACCTTC.

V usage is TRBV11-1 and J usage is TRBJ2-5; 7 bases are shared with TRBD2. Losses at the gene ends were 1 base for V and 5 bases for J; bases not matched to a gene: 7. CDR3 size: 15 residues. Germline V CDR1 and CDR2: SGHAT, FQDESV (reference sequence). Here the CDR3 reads CASSLGRGEAETQYF. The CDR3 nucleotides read TGTGCCAGCAGCTTAGGACGGGGGGAGGCGGAGACCCAGTACTTC.

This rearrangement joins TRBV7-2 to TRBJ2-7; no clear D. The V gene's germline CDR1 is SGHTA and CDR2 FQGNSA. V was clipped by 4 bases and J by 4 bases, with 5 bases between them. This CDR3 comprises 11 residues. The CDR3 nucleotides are TGTGCCAGCAGCTCGGCTTACGAGCAGTACTTC. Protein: CASSSAYEQYF.

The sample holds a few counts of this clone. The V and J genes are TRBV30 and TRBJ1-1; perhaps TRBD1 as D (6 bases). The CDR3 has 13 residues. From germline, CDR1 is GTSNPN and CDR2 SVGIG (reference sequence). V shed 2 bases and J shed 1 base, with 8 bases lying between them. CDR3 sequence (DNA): TGTGCCTGGAGTCGGACAGCGAACACTGAAGCTTTCTTT. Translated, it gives CAWSRTANTEAFF.

The CDR3 sequence: CASSFPKREGGYNEQFF. The CDR3 DNA sequence: TGTGCCAGCAGCTTTCCAAAGCGGGAGGGCGGGTACAATGAGCAGTTCTTC. The rearrangement links TRBV5-4 to TRBJ2-1; 10 positions match TRBD2. The CDR3 runs to 17 residues. Germline V gives CDR1 SGHNT, CDR2 YYREEE (reference sequence). The V segment lost 2 bases and the J segment 4 bases; nucleotides outside the gene matches: 9.

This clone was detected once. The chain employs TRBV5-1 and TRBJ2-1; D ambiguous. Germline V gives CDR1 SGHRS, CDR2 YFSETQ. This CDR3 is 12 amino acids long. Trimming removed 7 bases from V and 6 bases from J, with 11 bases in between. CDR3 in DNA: TGCGCCAGCGCCGTAGTGGGCAATGAGCAGTTCTTC. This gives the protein CASAVVGNEQFF.

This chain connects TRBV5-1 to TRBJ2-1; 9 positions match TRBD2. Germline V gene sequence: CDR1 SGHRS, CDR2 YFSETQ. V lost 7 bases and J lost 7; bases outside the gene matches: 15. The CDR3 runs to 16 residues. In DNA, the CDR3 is TGCGCCAGCGCGTGGATAGCGGGAGCGGATGGAAATGAGCAGTTCTTC. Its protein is CASAWIAGADGNEQFF.

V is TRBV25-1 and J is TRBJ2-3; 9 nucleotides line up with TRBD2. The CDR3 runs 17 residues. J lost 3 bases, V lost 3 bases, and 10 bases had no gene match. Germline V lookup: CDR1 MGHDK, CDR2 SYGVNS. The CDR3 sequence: CASSDDVGGGGTDTQYF. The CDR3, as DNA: TGTGCCAGCAGTGACGACGTTGGCGGGGGGGGTACAGATACGCAGTATTTT.

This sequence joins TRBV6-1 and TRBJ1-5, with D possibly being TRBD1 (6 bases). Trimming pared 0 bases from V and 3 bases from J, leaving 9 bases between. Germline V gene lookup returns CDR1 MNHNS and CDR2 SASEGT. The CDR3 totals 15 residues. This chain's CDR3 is CASSEAGTTNQPQHF. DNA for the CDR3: TGTGCCAGCAGTGAAGCGGGGACAACCAATCAGCCCCAGCATTTT.

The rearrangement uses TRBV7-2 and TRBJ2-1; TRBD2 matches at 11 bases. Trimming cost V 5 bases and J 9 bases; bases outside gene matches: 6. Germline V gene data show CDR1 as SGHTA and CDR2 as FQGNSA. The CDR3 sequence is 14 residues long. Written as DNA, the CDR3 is TGTGCCAGCAGCGATAGCGGGGGGGCGCGTGAGCAGTTCTTC. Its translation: CASSDSGGAREQFF.

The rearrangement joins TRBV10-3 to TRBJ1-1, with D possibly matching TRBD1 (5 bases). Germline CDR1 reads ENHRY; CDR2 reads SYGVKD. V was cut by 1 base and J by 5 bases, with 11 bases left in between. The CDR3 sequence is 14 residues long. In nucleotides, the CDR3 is TGTGCCATCAGTGAGTTCCAGGAGGGGACTGAAGCTTTCTTT. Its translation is CAISEFQEGTEAFF.

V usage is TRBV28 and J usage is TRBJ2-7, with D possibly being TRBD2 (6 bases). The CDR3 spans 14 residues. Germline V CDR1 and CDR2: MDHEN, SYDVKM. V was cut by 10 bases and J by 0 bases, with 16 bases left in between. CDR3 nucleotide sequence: TGTGCCACCAAGACCGCGGAGGGCTCCTACGAGCAGTACTTC. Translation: CATKTAEGSYEQYF. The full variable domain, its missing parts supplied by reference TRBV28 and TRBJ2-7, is DVKVTQSSRYLVKRTGEKVFLECVQDMDHENMFWYRQDPGLGLRLIYFSYDVKMKEKGDIPEGYSVSREKKERFSLILESASTNQTSMYLCATKTAEGSYEQYFGPGTRLTVT.

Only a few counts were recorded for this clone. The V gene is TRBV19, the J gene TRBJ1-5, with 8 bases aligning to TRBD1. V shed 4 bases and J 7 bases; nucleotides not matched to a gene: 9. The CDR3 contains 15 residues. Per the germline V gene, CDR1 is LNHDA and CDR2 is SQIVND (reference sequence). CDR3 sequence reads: CASSTSAGGLQPQHF. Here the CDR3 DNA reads TGTGCCAGTAGTACGTCGGCAGGGGGCCTCCAGCCCCAGCATTTT.

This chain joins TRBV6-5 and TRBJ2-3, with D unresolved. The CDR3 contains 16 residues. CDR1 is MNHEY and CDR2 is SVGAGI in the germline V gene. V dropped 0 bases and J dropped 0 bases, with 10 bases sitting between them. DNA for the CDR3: TGTGCCAGCAGTTACTCGGTAGCAGGTAGCACAGATACGCAGTATTTT. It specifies CASSYSVAGSTDTQYF.

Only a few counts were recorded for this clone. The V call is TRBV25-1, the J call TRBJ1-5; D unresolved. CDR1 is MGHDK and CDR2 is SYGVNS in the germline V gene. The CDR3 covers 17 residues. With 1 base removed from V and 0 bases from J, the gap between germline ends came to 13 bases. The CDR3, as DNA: TGTGCCAGCAGTGAATCAAGTGACCTAGCTAGCAATCAGCCCCAGCATTTT. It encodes CASSESSDLASNQPQHF.

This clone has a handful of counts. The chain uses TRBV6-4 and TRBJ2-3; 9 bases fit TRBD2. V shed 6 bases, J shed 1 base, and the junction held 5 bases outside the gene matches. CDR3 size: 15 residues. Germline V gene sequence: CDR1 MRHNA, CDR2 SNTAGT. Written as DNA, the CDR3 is TGTGCCAGCAGCCAAGTAGCGGGGGGCACAGATACGCAGTATTTT. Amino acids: CASSQVAGGTDTQYF.

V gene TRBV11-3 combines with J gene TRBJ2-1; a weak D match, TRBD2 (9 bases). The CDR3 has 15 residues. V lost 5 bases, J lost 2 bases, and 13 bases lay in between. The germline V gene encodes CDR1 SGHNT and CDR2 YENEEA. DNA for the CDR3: TGTGCCAGCAGCCTAGCGGGACAGGCCTACAATGAGCAGTTCTTC. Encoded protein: CASSLAGQAYNEQFF.

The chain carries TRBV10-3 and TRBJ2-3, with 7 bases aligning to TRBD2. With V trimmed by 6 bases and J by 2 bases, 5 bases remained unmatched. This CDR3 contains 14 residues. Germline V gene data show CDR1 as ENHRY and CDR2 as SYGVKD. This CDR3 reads CAIRAGTVTDTQYF. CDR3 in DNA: TGTGCCATCAGAGCGGGGACTGTCACAGATACGCAGTATTTT.

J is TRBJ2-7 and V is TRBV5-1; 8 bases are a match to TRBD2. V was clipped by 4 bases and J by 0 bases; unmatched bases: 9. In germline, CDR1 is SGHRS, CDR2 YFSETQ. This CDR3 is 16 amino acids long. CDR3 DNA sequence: TGCGCCAGCAGCGGACAAATAGCGGGGAGCTCCTACGAGCAGTACTTC. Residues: CASSGQIAGSSYEQYF.

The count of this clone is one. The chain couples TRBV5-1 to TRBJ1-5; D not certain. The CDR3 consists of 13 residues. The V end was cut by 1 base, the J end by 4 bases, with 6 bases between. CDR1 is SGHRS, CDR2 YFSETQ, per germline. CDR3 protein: CASSLRGNQPQHF. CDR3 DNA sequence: TGCGCCAGCAGCTTGCGCGGGAATCAGCCCCAGCATTTT.

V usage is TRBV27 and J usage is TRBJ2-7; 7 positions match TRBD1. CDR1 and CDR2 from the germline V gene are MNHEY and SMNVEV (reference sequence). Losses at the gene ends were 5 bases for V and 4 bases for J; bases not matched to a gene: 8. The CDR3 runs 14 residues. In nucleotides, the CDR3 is TGTGCCAGCAGTCAGACAGGGTTAGGGTACGAGCAGTACTTC. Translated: CASSQTGLGYEQYF.

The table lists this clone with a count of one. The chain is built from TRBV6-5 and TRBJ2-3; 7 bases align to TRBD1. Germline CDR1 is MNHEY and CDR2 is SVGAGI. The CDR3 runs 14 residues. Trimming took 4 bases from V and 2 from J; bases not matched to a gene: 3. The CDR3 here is CASSSTGYTDTQYF. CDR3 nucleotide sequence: TGTGCCAGCAGTTCGACAGGGTACACAGATACGCAGTATTTT.

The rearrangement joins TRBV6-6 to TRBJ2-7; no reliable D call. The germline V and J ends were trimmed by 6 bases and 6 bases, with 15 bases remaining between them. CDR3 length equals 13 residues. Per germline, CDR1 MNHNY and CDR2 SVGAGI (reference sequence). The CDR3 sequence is CASSPIISSEQYF. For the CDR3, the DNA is TGTGCCAGCAGCCCAATTATTAGTAGCGAGCAGTACTTC.